What follows are 31 T cell receptor beta chains derived from one specimen sequenced in a study of control samples from healthy donors and cancer patients. Using immunoSEQ multiplex PCR, the repertoire was profiled, and TCRdb retains in-frame clones only, with some absent. The sample shows 75,000 to 80,000 clones, 89% of them seen only once. The sample taken for sequencing was PBMCs. All receptors come from a woman aged 45-65 years with colorectal cancer.

The chain recombines TRBV6-4 with TRBJ1-1, with no clear D. The CDR3 spans 14 residues. CDR1 and CDR2 (germline): MRHNA, SNTAGT. Trimming cost V 7 bases and J 1 base, with 13 bases left between them. CDR3 nucleotide sequence: TGTGCCAGCAACTCAGGATTGGGGAACACTGAAGCTTTCTTT. It yields the protein CASNSGLGNTEAFF.

This clone showed up just once. The same CDR3 also results from other DNA sequences found in this sample. The V and J genes are TRBV21-1 and TRBJ1-1. TRBV21-1 is given as a pseudogene. The CDR3 is 15 amino acids. CDR3 DNA: TGTGCCAGCAGCAAGGCGAAATACATGAACACTGAAGCTTTCTTT. Residues: CASSKAKYMNTEAFF.

This chain joins TRBV19 and TRBJ2-2; 9 bases align to TRBD1. The CDR3 runs 16 residues. Germline CDR1 reads LNHDA; CDR2 reads SQIVND (reference sequence). After removal of 7 bases from V and 5 bases from J, the junction contained 11 bases not matched to a gene. CDR3 sequence reads: CASKQGASSWTGELFF. The DNA for the CDR3 is TGTGCCAGTAAACAGGGGGCCTCTAGTTGGACCGGGGAGCTGTTTTTT.

This sequence joins TRBV18 and TRBJ2-6, with D unclear. The CDR3 runs to 17 residues. The V and J ends lost 3 bases and 0 bases respectively, with 12 bases between them. CDR1 KGHSH and CDR2 LQKENI come from the germline V gene. CDR3 in DNA: TGTGCCAGCTCACCGTACGGCCTCCACTCTGGGGCCAACGTCCTGACTTTC. Residues: CASSPYGLHSGANVLTF.

The chain recombines TRBV25-1 with TRBJ1-2; 8 nucleotides line up with TRBD1. The CDR3 spans 11 residues. With V trimmed by 8 bases and J by 4 bases, 0 bases remained unmatched. The V gene's germline CDR1 is MGHDK and CDR2 SYGVNS. The CDR3 spells CASGTGYGYTF. Written as DNA, the CDR3 is TGTGCCAGCGGGACAGGCTATGGCTACACCTTC.

The chain uses TRBV30 and TRBJ2-7, with 13 bases aligning to TRBD2. Unmatched junction bases numbered 16, after V lost 0 bases and J lost 2 bases. Germline loops: CDR1 GTSNPN, CDR2 SVGIG (reference sequence). The CDR3 consists of 20 residues. CDR3 bases: TGTGCCTGGAGTGTAAGTCATGCGACTAGCGGGGGGACATACCCCTACGAGCAGTACGTC. This codes for CAWSVSHATSGGTYPYEQYV.

This clone was recorded a few times. The chain joins TRBV7-3 to TRBJ1-1; D is unresolved. The germline gives CDR1 SGHTA, CDR2 FQGTGA. V dropped 4 bases and J dropped 6 bases, with 12 bases sitting between them. The CDR3 is 13 residues long. CDR3 sequence: CASSSSREAEAFF. In nucleotides, the CDR3 is TGTGCCAGCAGCTCCTCACGGGAGGCTGAAGCTTTCTTT.

The chain is built from TRBV27 and TRBJ1-6, with D unclear. Germline lookup yields CDR1 MNHEY and CDR2 SMNVEV (reference sequence). Trimming pared 1 base from V and 10 bases from J, leaving 8 bases between. The CDR3 is 13 amino acids. CDR3: CASSLFRGSPLHF. CDR3 coding DNA: TGTGCCAGCAGTTTATTTCGGGGATCACCCCTCCACTTT.

The rearrangement uses TRBV27 and TRBJ1-2; 7 bases are shared with TRBD1. The ends lost 6 bases at V and 8 bases at J; junction bases unmatched: 9. The CDR3 is made up of 13 amino acids. Germline-derived CDR1 and CDR2 are MNHEY and SMNVEV (reference sequence). The CDR3 region has the DNA TGTGCCAGCAGAAAGTGGGACAGTAACGGCTACACCTTC. Residues: CASRKWDSNGYTF.

The chain recombines TRBV7-2 with TRBJ1-5, with a weak D call TRBD1 (6 bases). The CDR3 length is 14 residues. Trimming removed 1 base at V and 6 bases at J, with 10 bases between. The germline CDR1 and CDR2 sequences are SGHTA and FQGNSA. In nucleotides, the CDR3 is TGTGCCAGCAGCTTAGGGCAGGGGCCTCAGCCCCAGCATTTT. Its protein is CASSLGQGPQPQHF.

CDR3 in DNA: TGTGCCAGCAGCCAATTATGGGGTTTTACAGATACGCAGTATTTT. It yields the protein CASSQLWGFTDTQYF. The rearrangement joins TRBV2 to TRBJ2-3; unclear D gene. Trimming took off 6 bases at V and 3 bases at J, with 16 bases between the two ends. This CDR3 region has 15 residues. CDR1 is SNHLY and CDR2 is FYNNEI in the germline V gene.

This clone was detected only once. CDR3 DNA: TGTGCCAGCTCTTCCATGAAGGGGGCTAACTATGGCTACACCTTC. Its protein product is CASSSMKGANYGYTF. This chain links TRBV18 with TRBJ1-2; possible D gene TRBD1, 6 bases. CDR3 size: 15 residues. The ends were cut back, 6 bases at V and 0 bases at J, with 14 bases in the middle. Per germline, CDR1 KGHSH and CDR2 LQKENI.

This clone was detected only a few times. The chain carries TRBV28 and TRBJ2-2; 8 bases align to TRBD2. V gave up 7 bases and J gave up 0 bases; unmatched junction bases: 4. Germline V lookup: CDR1 MDHEN, CDR2 SYDVKM. This CDR3 has 15 amino acids. CDR3 DNA sequence: TGTGCCAGCACCGGGAGGGCGACGAACACCGGGGAGCTGTTTTTT. Its protein product is CASTGRATNTGELFF. Filled out from reference TRBV28 and TRBJ2-2, the complete variable domain reads DVKVTQSSRYLVKRTGEKVFLECVQDMDHENMFWYRQDPGLGLRLIYFSYDVKMKEKGDIPEGYSVSREKKERFSLILESASTNQTSMYLCASTGRATNTGELFFGEGSRLTVL.

A few counts support this clone. The chain joins TRBV3-1 (or the pseudogene TRBV3-2) to TRBJ1-2; 7 bases fit TRBD1. Germline V gene data show CDR1 as LGHDT and CDR2 as YNNKEL (reference sequence). V shed 4 bases and J 5 bases; nucleotides not matched to a gene: 10. This CDR3 contains 15 residues. The CDR3 is CASSPFWDSLYGYTF. DNA for the CDR3: TGTGCCAGCAGCCCCTTTTGGGACAGCCTTTATGGCTACACCTTC.

This chain uses TRBV6-4 with TRBJ2-1; 8 bases agree with TRBD2. The CDR3 spans 15 residues. V lost 3 bases and J lost 7; bases outside the gene matches: 8. Germline CDR1 reads MRHNA; CDR2 reads SNTAGT. CDR3 sequence reads: CASSEQQRGSNEQFF. CDR3 DNA: TGTGCCAGCAGTGAGCAACAGCGGGGGTCGAATGAGCAGTTCTTC.

The rearrangement uses TRBV28 and TRBJ2-7, with 7 bases lining up with TRBD1. V trimming: 6 bases; J trimming: 6 bases; junction bases outside the gene matches: 8. The germline V gene has CDR1 MDHEN and CDR2 SYDVKM. CDR3 size: 13 residues. As DNA, the CDR3 is TGTGCCAGCAGATCCCGTAGGACAGGCGAGCAGTACGTC. Protein: CASRSRRTGEQYV.

The rearrangement joins TRBV9 to TRBJ2-1; 8 bases are shared with TRBD2. CDR1 and CDR2 from the germline V gene are SGDLS and YYNGEE. The V and J ends lost 0 bases and 0 bases, in that order; junction bases with no gene match: 2. The CDR3 has 16 amino acids. The CDR3 loop is CASSVAGGASYNEQFF. CDR3 in DNA: TGTGCCAGCAGCGTAGCCGGGGGGGCCTCCTACAATGAGCAGTTCTTC.

The gene calls are TRBV4-3 and TRBJ1-2; D not resolved. Germline V gene data show CDR1 as LGHNA and CDR2 as YSLEER. Deletions cut 1 base from V and 4 bases from J, with 16 bases between. CDR3 length: 16 residues. The CDR3 DNA follows: TGCGCCAGCAGCCAAGGCTGGGAAGGGCGGAGCTATGGCTACACCTTC. It translates to CASSQGWEGRSYGYTF.

The table lists this clone with a count of one. V and J are TRBV3-1 (or the pseudogene TRBV3-2) and TRBJ1-2; D unclear. The CDR3 covers 14 residues. V was pared by 1 base and J by 4 bases, with 10 bases between. Per germline, CDR1 LGHDT and CDR2 YNNKEL (reference sequence). In DNA, the CDR3 is TGTGCCAGCAGCCAAGGCGGGGTGTCCTATGGCTACACCTTC. Translating it yields CASSQGGVSYGYTF.

This chain uses TRBV7-3 with TRBJ1-1, with TRBD1 matching 8 bases. This CDR3 comprises 13 residues. V was pared by 5 bases and J by 8 bases, with 7 bases of the junction left unmatched. Germline values: CDR1 SGHTA, CDR2 FQGTGA. The chain's CDR3 is CASSVGQGLEAFF. For the CDR3, the DNA is TGTGCCAGCAGCGTCGGACAGGGACTGGAAGCTTTCTTT.

This chain joins TRBV5-1 and TRBJ2-2; TRBD2 might be the D (5 bases). The CDR3 totals 17 residues. The V and J ends lost 0 bases and 3 bases respectively, with 15 bases between them. CDR1 is SGHRS and CDR2 is YFSETQ in the germline V gene. The chain's CDR3 is CASSLERGMKHTGELFF. In nucleotides, the CDR3 is TGCGCCAGCAGCTTGGAACGGGGAATGAAGCACACCGGGGAGCTGTTTTTT. Together with reference TRBV5-1 and TRBJ2-2, the CDR3 gives the full variable domain: KAGVTQTPRYLIKTRGQQVTLSCSPISGHRSVSWYQQTPGQGLQFLFEYFSETQRNKGNFPGRFSGRQFSNSRSEMNVSTLELGDSALYLCASSLERGMKHTGELFFGEGSRLTVL.

The chain combines TRBV6-1 with TRBJ2-1; 11 bases fit TRBD2. V lost 4 bases and J lost 3; bases outside the gene matches: 5. The CDR3 consists of 16 residues. The germline V gene has CDR1 MNHNS and CDR2 SASEGT. The CDR3: CASSATGTSGYNEQFF. In DNA form, the CDR3 reads TGTGCCAGCAGTGCCACCGGGACTAGCGGCTACAATGAGCAGTTCTTC.

This clone was recorded a few times. The rearrangement uses TRBV12-5 and TRBJ2-5; D is possibly TRBD2 (6 bases). The V end lost 6 bases, the J end lost 5 bases, and 16 bases lay between the germline ends. CDR1 is LGHNT and CDR2 is FRNRAP in the germline V gene. CDR3 size: 14 residues. CDR3 nucleotides: TGTGCTAGTGGCGCAAGTGGACTAATGGAGACCCAGTACTTC. Residues: CASGASGLMETQYF.

The V gene is TRBV7-2, the J gene TRBJ2-1; 7 bases map to TRBD2. V was clipped by 4 bases and J by 3 bases; unmatched bases: 6. Germline CDR1 reads SGHTA; CDR2 reads FQGNSA. This CDR3 spans 15 amino acids. CDR3 in amino acids: CASSYPGGVYNEQFF. The CDR3 DNA sequence: TGTGCCAGCAGCTACCCTGGGGGGGTCTACAATGAGCAGTTCTTC.

In DNA, the CDR3 is TGCGCCAGCAGTGACGTACAGGGCACAGATACGCAGTATTTT. This codes for CASSDVQGTDTQYF. The V call is TRBV10-2, the J call TRBJ2-3; perhaps TRBD1 as D (5 bases). Germline V lookup: CDR1 WSHSY, CDR2 SAAADI. Trimming pared 3 bases from V and 1 base from J, leaving 8 bases between. The CDR3 runs 14 residues.

J is TRBJ2-3 and V is TRBV27; the match to TRBD2 covers 11 bases. Germline CDR1 MNHEY, CDR2 SMNVEV (reference sequence). V lost 4 bases to trimming and J lost 6 bases; unmatched junction nucleotides: 3. CDR3 size: 14 residues. The CDR3 sequence is CASSYSGGADTQYF. Here the CDR3 DNA reads TGTGCCAGCAGTTATAGCGGGGGGGCCGATACGCAGTATTTT.

This clone counts as medium-sized. The chain couples TRBV29-1 to TRBJ2-1; possibly TRBD2 for D (5 bases). Trimming took 6 bases from V and 10 from J, leaving 13 bases between them. Germline V gene sequence: CDR1 SQVTM, CDR2 ANQGSEA. The CDR3 has 11 amino acids. The CDR3 sequence is CSVRRAAEQFF. CDR3 in DNA: TGCAGCGTGAGAAGAGCGGCGGAGCAGTTCTTC.

V usage is TRBV12-5 and J usage is TRBJ1-2; perhaps TRBD1 as D (6 bases). The V and J ends lost 2 bases and 6 bases respectively, with 16 bases between them. The CDR3 extends over 15 amino acids. In germline, CDR1 is LGHNT, CDR2 FRNRAP. DNA for the CDR3: TGTGCTAGTGGTTTGACAGGGTGGCCCACCAATGGCTACACCTTC. Amino acid sequence: CASGLTGWPTNGYTF.

In its sample, this clone was seen once. The chain carries TRBV12-5 and TRBJ2-7, with D perhaps given as TRBD1 or TRBD2 (5 bases each). The CDR3 consists of 15 residues. The V gene lost 3 bases and the J gene lost 4 bases, with 16 bases spanning the gap. Germline V gene lookup returns CDR1 LGHNT and CDR2 FRNRAP. CDR3 sequence reads: CASGFSLGDGYEQYV. CDR3 sequence (DNA): TGTGCTAGTGGTTTTTCGTTAGGGGACGGATACGAGCAGTACGTC.

The chain combines TRBV2 with TRBJ2-5, with 13 positions matching TRBD2. From germline, CDR1 is SNHLY and CDR2 FYNNEI. The CDR3 has 16 amino acids. Trimming cost V 4 bases and J 5 bases; bases outside gene matches: 7. CDR3 DNA: TGTGCCAGCAGTGCAACTAGCGGGGGGGGCCTCGAGACCCAGTACTTC. Its protein product is CASSATSGGGLETQYF.

J is TRBJ1-5 and V is TRBV6-6; a possible D gene is TRBD1 (5 bases). The CDR3 is 14 amino acids. Between the trimmed V and J ends, which lost 6 bases and 0 bases, there was a span of 9 bases. Germline lookup yields CDR1 MNHNY and CDR2 SVGAGI (reference sequence). The DNA for the CDR3 is TGTGCCAGCAGGACCGGGACTAGCAATCAGCCCCAGCATTTT. This translates into CASRTGTSNQPQHF.